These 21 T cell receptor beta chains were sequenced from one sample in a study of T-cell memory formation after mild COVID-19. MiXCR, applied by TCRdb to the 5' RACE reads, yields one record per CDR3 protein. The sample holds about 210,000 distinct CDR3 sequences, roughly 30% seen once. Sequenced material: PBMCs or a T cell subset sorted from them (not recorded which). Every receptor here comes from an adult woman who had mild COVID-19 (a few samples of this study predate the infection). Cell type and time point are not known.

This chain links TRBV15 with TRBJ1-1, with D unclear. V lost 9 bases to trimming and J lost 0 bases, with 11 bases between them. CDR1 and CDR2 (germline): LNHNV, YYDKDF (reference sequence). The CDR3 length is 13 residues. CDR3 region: CATRHLMNTEAFF. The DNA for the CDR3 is TGTGCCACTAGACACCTTATGAACACTGAAGCTTTCTTT.

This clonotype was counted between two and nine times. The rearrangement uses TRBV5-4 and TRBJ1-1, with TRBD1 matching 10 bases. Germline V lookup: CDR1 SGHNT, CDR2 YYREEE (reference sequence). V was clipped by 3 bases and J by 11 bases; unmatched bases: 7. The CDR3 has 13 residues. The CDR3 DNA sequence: TGTGCCAGCAGCTCTGACAGGGGGCGAATGGCTTTCTTT. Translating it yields CASSSDRGRMAFF.

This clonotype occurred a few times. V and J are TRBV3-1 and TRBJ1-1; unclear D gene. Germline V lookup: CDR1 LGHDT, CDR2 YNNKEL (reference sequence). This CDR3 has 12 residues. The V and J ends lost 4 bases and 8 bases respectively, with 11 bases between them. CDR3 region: CASSRDTTEAFF. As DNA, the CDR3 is TGTGCCAGCAGCCGAGATACGACAGAAGCTTTCTTT.

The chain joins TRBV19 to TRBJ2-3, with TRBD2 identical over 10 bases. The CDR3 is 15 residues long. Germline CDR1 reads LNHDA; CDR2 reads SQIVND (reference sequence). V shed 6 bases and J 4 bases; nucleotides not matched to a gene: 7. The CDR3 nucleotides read TGTGCCAGTAGAGATAGCGGGGGGAACTCAGATACGCAGTATTTT. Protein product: CASRDSGGNSDTQYF.

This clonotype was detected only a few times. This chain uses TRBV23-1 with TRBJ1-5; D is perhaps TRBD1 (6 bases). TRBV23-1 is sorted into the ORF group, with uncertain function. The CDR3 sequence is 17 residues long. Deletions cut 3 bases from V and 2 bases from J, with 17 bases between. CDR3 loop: CASSHLGAPYGNQPQHF. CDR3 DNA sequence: TGCGCCAGCAGTCACCTGGGGGCCCCTTATGGCAATCAGCCCCAGCATTTT.

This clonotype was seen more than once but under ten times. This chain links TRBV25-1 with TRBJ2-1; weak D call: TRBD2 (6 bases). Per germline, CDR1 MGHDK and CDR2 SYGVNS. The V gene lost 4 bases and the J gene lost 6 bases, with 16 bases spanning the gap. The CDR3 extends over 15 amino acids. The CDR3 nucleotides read TGTGCCAGCAGTGTAGGGACGGGAGCGGGCAATGAGCAGTTCTTC. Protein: CASSVGTGAGNEQFF.

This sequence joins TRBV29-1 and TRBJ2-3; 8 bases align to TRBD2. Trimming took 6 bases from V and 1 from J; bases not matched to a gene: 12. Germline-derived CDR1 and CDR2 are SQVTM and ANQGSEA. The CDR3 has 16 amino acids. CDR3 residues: CSVEMGLAGRTDTQYF. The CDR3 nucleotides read TGCAGCGTGGAGATGGGCTTAGCGGGGCGCACAGATACGCAGTATTTT.

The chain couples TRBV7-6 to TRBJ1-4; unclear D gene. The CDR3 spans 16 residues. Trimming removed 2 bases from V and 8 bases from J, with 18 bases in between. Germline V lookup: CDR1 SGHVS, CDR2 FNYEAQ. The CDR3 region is CASSLLLPGRGEKLFF. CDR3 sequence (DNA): TGTGCCAGCAGCTTACTCTTGCCAGGTCGAGGGGAAAAACTGTTTTTT.

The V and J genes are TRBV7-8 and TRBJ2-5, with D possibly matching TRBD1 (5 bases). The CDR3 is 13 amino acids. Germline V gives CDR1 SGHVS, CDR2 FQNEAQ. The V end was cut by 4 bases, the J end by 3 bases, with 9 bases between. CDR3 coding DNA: TGTGCCAGCAGCTATCCCAGGGAAGAGACCCAGTACTTC. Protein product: CASSYPREETQYF.

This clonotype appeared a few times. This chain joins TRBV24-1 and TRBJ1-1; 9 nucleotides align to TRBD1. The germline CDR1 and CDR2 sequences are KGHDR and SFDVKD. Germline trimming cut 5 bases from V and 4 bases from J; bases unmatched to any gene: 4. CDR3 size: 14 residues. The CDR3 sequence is CATSGTGVITEAFF. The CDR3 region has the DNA TGTGCCACCAGTGGGACAGGGGTTATCACTGAAGCTTTCTTT.

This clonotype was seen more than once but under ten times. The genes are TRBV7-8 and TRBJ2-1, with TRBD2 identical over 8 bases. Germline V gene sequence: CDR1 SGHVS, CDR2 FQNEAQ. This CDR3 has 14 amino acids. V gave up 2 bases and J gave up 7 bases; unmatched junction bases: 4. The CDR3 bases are TGTGCCAGCAGCTTAATTCCGGGAGGGAATGAGCAGTTCTTC. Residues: CASSLIPGGNEQFF.

The CDR3 nucleotides are TGTGCCAGCAGCCGGGGGGCAACTAATGAAAAACTGTTTTTT. Residues: CASSRGATNEKLFF. This chain joins TRBV9 and TRBJ1-4, with a possible D match to TRBD1 (5 bases). The germline CDR1 and CDR2 sequences are SGDLS and YYNGEE. The length of the CDR3 is 14 residues. Trimming stripped 4 bases from V and 0 bases from J, with 7 bases between.

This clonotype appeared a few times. CDR3 nucleotide sequence: TGCGCCAGCAGCGCGACAGGGGCTCCACCCTACGAGCAGTACTTC. This gives the protein CASSATGAPPYEQYF. This chain uses TRBV4-1 with TRBJ2-7; 8 bases are shared with TRBD1. V gave up 5 bases and J gave up 2 bases; unmatched junction bases: 8. The CDR3 spans 15 residues. CDR1 and CDR2 (germline): MGHRA, YSYEKL.

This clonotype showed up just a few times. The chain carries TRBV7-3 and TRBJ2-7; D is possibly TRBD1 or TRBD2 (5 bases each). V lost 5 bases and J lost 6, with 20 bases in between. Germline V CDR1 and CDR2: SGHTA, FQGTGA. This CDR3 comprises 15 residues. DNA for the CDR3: TGTGCCAGCAGCCAGGACCAGGGACCTACTTCCGAGCAGTACTTC. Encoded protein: CASSQDQGPTSEQYF.

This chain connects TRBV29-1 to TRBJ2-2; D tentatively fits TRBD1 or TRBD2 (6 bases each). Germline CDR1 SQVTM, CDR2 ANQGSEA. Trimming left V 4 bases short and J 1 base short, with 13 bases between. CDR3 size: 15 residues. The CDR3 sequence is CSVVRGAGNTGELFF. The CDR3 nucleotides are TGCAGCGTTGTAAGGGGGGCGGGGAACACCGGGGAGCTGTTTTTT.

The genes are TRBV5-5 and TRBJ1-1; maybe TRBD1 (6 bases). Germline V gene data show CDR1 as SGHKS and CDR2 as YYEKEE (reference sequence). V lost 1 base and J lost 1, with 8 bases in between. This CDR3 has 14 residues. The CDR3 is CASSLTGPNTEAFF. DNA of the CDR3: TGTGCCAGCAGCTTGACAGGGCCGAACACTGAAGCTTTCTTT. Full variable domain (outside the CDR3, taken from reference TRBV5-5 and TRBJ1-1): DAGVTQSPTHLIKTRGQQVTLRCSPISGHKSVSWYQQVLGQGPQFIFQYYEKEERGRGNFPDRFSARQFPNYSSELNVNALLLGDSALYLCASSLTGPNTEAFFGQGTRLTVV.

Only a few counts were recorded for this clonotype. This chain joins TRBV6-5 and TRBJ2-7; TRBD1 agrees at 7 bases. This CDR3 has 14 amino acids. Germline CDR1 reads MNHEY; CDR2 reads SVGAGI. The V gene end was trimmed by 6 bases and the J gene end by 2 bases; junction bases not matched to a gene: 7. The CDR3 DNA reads TGTGCCAGCAGGTCCGGGACAGCGACCTACGAGCAGTACTTC. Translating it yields CASRSGTATYEQYF.

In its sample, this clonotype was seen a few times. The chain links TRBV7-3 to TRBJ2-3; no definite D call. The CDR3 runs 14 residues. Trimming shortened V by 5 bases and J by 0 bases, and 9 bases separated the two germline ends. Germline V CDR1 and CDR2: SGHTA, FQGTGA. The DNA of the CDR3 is TGTGCCAGCAGCACGTATCCGAGCACAGATACGCAGTATTTT. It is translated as CASSTYPSTDTQYF.

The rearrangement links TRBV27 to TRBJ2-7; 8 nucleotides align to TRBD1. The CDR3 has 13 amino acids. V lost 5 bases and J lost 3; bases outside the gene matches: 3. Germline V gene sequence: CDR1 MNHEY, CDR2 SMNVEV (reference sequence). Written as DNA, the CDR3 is TGTGCCAGCAGTCGGACAGGGTACTACGAGCAGTACTTC. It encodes CASSRTGYYEQYF.

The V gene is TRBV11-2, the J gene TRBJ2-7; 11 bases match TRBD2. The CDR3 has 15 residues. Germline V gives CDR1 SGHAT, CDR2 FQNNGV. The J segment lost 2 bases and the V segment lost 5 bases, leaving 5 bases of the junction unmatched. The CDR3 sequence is CASSLLAGEPYEQYF. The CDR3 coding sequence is TGTGCCAGCAGCCTACTAGCGGGGGAACCCTACGAGCAGTACTTC.

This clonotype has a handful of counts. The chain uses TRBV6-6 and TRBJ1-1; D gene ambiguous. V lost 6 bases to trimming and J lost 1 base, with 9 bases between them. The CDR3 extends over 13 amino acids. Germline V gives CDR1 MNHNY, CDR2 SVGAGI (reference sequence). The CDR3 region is CASRDQSNTEAFF. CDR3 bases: TGTGCCAGCAGGGATCAGTCGAACACTGAAGCTTTCTTT.